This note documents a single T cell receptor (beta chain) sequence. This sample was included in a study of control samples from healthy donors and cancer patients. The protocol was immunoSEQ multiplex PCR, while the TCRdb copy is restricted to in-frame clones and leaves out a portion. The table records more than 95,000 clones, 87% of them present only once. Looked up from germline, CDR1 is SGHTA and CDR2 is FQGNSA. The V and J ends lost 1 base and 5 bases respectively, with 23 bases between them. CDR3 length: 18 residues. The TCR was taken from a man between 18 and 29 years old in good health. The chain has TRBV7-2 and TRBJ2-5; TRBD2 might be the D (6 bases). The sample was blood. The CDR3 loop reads CASSLVSSGGNNRETQYF. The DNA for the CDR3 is TGTGCCAGCAGCTTAGTCTCGTCAGGAGGGAATAATCGGGAGACCCAGTACTTC.